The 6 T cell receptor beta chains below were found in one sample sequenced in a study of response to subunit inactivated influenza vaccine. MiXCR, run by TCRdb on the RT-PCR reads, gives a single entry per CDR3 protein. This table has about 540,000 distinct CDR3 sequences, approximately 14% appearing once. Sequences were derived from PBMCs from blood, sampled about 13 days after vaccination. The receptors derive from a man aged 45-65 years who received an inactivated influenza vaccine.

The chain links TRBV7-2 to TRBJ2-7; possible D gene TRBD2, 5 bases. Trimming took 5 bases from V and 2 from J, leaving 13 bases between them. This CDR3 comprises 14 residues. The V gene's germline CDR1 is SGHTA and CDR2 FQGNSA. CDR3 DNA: TGTGCCAGCAGCCCGCCCGGGGTCGCCTACGAGCAGTACTTC. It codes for CASSPPGVAYEQYF.

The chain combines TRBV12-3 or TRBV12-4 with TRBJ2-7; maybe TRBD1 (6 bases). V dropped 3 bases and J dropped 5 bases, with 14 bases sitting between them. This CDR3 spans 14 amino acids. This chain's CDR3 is CASSFNRVTDEQYF. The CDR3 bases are TGTGCCAGCAGTTTCAACAGGGTGACCGACGAGCAGTACTTC.

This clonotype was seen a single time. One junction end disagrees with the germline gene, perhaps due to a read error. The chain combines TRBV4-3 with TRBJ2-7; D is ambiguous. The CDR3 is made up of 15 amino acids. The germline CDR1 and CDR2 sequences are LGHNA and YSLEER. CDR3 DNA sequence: TGCGCCGGCAGCCAAGACATTGGAAGTCCCTACGAGCAGTACTTC. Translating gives CAGSQDIGSPYEQYF.

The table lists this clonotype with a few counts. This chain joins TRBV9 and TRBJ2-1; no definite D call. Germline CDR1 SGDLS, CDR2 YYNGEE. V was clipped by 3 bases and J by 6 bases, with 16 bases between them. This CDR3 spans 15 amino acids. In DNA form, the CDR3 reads TGTGCCAGCAGCGCCGACCTACAATTGCGCAATGAGCAGTTCTTC. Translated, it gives CASSADLQLRNEQFF.

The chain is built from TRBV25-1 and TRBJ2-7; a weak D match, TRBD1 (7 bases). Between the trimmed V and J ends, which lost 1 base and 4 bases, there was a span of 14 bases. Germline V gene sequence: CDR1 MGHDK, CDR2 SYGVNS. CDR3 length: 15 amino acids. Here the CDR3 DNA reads TGTGCCAGCAGTGAATCAGGAGGGGGCGGGTACGAGCAGTACTTC. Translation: CASSESGGGGYEQYF.

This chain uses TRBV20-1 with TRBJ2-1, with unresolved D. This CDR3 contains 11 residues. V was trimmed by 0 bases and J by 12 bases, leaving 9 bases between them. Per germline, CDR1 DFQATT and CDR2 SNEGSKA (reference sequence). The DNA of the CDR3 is TGCAGTGCTAGAGATCCCCCAGGGCAGTTCTTC. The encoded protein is CSARDPPGQFF.